The 8 T cell receptor beta chains below come from one sample, sequenced in a study of beta chain features in type 1 diabetes. Expressed TCRB transcripts were sequenced because the isolated RNA had all been reverse transcribed beforehand. Sequenced by immunoSEQ multiplex PCR; TCRdb stores in-frame clones only, minus some. The data show a few hundred thousand clones, more than 11% seen once. Study-wide findings and caveats: Type 1 diabetes patients had TCRB CDR3s that were shorter (moderately but significantly so) in all four CD4+ subsets.

Their recognized antigens are unknown. Sequencing was done on a sample of naive CD4+ T cells from blood. The source of these receptors is a man younger than 45 with type 1 diabetes.

This chain connects TRBV5-6 to TRBJ2-1; D is possibly TRBD2 (7 bases). The CDR3 consists of 18 residues. Germline CDR1 is SGHDT and CDR2 is YYEEEE. Trimming took 4 bases from V and 2 from J, leaving 22 bases between them. The CDR3 DNA reads TGTGCCAGCAGCAGCTTGGACCCGGGGGGCCTAACCTACAATGAGCAGTTCTTC. Translated, it gives CASSSLDPGGLTYNEQFF. Based on the CDR3 plus reference TRBV5-6 and TRBJ2-1, the full variable domain is DAGVTQSPTHLIKTRGQQVTLRCSPKSGHDTVSWYQQALGQGPQFIFQYYEEEERQRGNFPDRFSGHQFPNYSSELNVNALLLGDSALYLCASSSLDPGGLTYNEQFFGPGTRLTVL.

The chain uses TRBV5-1 and TRBJ2-1; TRBD1 agrees at 7 bases. Germline lookup yields CDR1 SGHRS and CDR2 YFSETQ. This CDR3 spans 14 amino acids. V gave up 1 base and J gave up 8 bases; unmatched junction bases: 6. The CDR3 DNA sequence: TGCGCCAGCAGCTTGACAGGGGATGGGGATGAGCAGTTCTTC. This gives the protein CASSLTGDGDEQFF.

The chain employs TRBV30 and TRBJ1-2; TRBD1 matches at 10 bases. The CDR3 contains 14 residues. The germline gives CDR1 GTSNPN, CDR2 SVGIG (reference sequence). The trim removed 4 bases at V and 7 bases at J, leaving 9 bases unmatched. The CDR3 loop is CAWTVGTGELGYTF. The CDR3 DNA reads TGTGCCTGGACGGTCGGGACAGGGGAACTTGGCTACACCTTC.

The sample holds a few counts of this clone. The genes are TRBV6-1 and TRBJ2-1; D possibly corresponds to TRBD1 (5 bases). The CDR3 consists of 14 residues. Germline CDR1 reads MNHNS; CDR2 reads SASEGT. The V and J ends lost 7 bases and 7 bases respectively, with 17 bases between them. CDR3 DNA sequence: TGTGCCAGCAACCAGGGCCCCTGGGGTAATGAGCAGTTCTTC. It yields the protein CASNQGPWGNEQFF.

The chain uses TRBV9 and TRBJ1-5; D remains ambiguous. This CDR3 has 15 amino acids. Trimming left V 3 bases short and J 0 bases short, with 10 bases between. Germline lookup yields CDR1 SGDLS and CDR2 YYNGEE. CDR3 sequence reads: CASSDDGASNQPQHF. In DNA form, the CDR3 reads TGTGCCAGCAGCGACGACGGAGCTAGCAATCAGCCCCAGCATTTT.

This clone was seen only a few times. The chain employs TRBV19 and TRBJ2-1; TRBD2 aligns across 8 bases. The CDR3 covers 18 residues. V gave up 1 base and J gave up 0 bases; unmatched junction bases: 8. CDR1 is LNHDA and CDR2 is SQIVND in the germline V gene (reference sequence). CDR3 DNA: TGTGCCAGTAGTATAGGGGATCTAGCGGGCATCTCCTACAATGAGCAGTTCTTC. Protein product: CASSIGDLAGISYNEQFF.

V is TRBV30 and J is TRBJ2-7; 8 nucleotides match TRBD1. Germline V gene data show CDR1 as GTSNPN and CDR2 as SVGIG (reference sequence). V dropped 3 bases and J dropped 0; count of bases not matched to a gene: 10. This CDR3 region has 16 residues. The CDR3 spells CAWRRPGQASSYEQYF. DNA for the CDR3: TGTGCCTGGAGGCGGCCGGGACAGGCGAGCTCCTACGAGCAGTACTTC.

This clone has a handful of counts. The rearrangement links TRBV5-1 to TRBJ2-2, with no clear D. Germline loops: CDR1 SGHRS, CDR2 YFSETQ. The ends were cut back, 8 bases at V and 0 bases at J, with 11 bases in the middle. The CDR3 totals 14 residues. The CDR3 DNA follows: TGCGCCAGTTATGATCAGTCGAACACCGGGGAGCTGTTTTTT. As protein: CASYDQSNTGELFF.